The 28 T cell receptor beta chains below come from one sample, sequenced in a study of cytomegalovirus exposure and HLA in healthy donors. PCR employed 60 Vbeta and 13 Jbeta primers. Sequencing used immunoSEQ multiplex PCR; TCRdb keeps in-frame clones, though not all of them. The sample has approximately 110,000 clones; around three quarters are singletons. The sample taken for sequencing was PBMCs. The receptors were gathered from a man in his forties or fifties in good health and CMV-seronegative.

The chain links TRBV7-2 to TRBJ1-2; 9 bases line up with TRBD1. This CDR3 region has 15 residues. CDR1 SGHTA and CDR2 FQGNSA come from the germline V gene. V lost 4 bases, J lost 4 bases, and 7 bases stayed unmatched. The CDR3 coding sequence is TGTGCCAGCAGCTCCCGACAGGGGGACAGCTATGGCTACACCTTC. This translates into CASSSRQGDSYGYTF.

The chain links TRBV18 to TRBJ2-3; TRBD2 matches 7 bases. Trimming at V came to 2 bases and at J to 4 bases, leaving 3 bases not matched to a gene. CDR1 KGHSH and CDR2 LQKENI come from the germline V gene. This CDR3 is built from 14 residues. The CDR3 reads CASSPGRAADTQYF. As DNA, the CDR3 is TGTGCCAGCTCACCAGGGAGGGCTGCAGATACGCAGTATTTT.

The chain employs TRBV2 and TRBJ1-5, with a weak D call TRBD1 (5 bases). The CDR3 consists of 14 residues. Germline CDR1 reads SNHLY; CDR2 reads FYNNEI. Trimming removed 6 bases from V and 0 bases from J, with 9 bases in between. The CDR3, as DNA: TGTGCCAGCAGCTGGACAAATAGCAATCAGCCCCAGCATTTT. Residues: CASSWTNSNQPQHF.

This clone has only a few counts. J is TRBJ1-1 and V is TRBV4-3; unclear D gene. The CDR3 spans 16 residues. CDR1 LGHNA and CDR2 YSLEER come from the germline V gene. V was clipped by 0 bases and J by 6 bases, with 17 bases between them. The CDR3: CASSQEPPPAGAEAFF. CDR3 in DNA: TGCGCCAGCAGCCAAGAACCCCCCCCGGCGGGTGCTGAAGCTTTCTTT.

The gene calls are TRBV19 and TRBJ1-3, with TRBD1 matching 7 bases. V lost 7 bases and J lost 1; bases outside the gene matches: 4. The CDR3 has 14 residues. Per the germline V gene, CDR1 is LNHDA and CDR2 is SQIVND (reference sequence). The DNA for the CDR3 is TGTGCCAGTAATGACAGGGTTTCTGGAAACACCATATATTTT. It specifies CASNDRVSGNTIYF.

V usage is TRBV4-2 and J usage is TRBJ2-5; 8 bases are shared with TRBD1. There are 17 residues in the CDR3. Germline V gives CDR1 LGHNA, CDR2 YNFKEQ. Trimming cost V 4 bases and J 1 base; bases outside gene matches: 11. The CDR3 DNA reads TGTGCCAGCAGCCCTCTCACAGGGGGAGAGGTCCAAGAGACCCAGTACTTC. Translated: CASSPLTGGEVQETQYF.

The gene calls are TRBV5-1 and TRBJ1-3; 8 bases map to TRBD1. V shed 4 bases, J shed 2 bases, and the junction held 5 bases outside the gene matches. CDR3 length: 15 residues. Germline lookup yields CDR1 SGHRS and CDR2 YFSETQ. CDR3 protein: CASSPGQDAGNTIYF. CDR3 nucleotides: TGCGCCAGCAGCCCGGGACAGGACGCTGGAAACACCATATATTTT.

To note about this clone: The sample holds other DNA sequences that translate to the same CDR3. The chain joins TRBV18 to TRBJ2-7; 10 bases are shared with TRBD1. V trimming: 3 bases; J trimming: 5 bases; junction bases outside the gene matches: 1. This CDR3 has 13 residues. Germline lookup yields CDR1 KGHSH and CDR2 LQKENI. The CDR3 bases are TGTGCCAGCTCACCCGGGACAGGGGACGAGCAGTACTTC. This codes for CASSPGTGDEQYF.

V usage is TRBV19 and J usage is TRBJ2-3; TRBD2 is a possible D gene (7 bases). V was pared by 1 base and J by 3 bases, with 14 bases between. Germline lookup yields CDR1 LNHDA and CDR2 SQIVND (reference sequence). The CDR3 contains 16 residues. CDR3 region: CASSIASGRGTDTQYF. CDR3 bases: TGTGCCAGTAGTATAGCATCAGGGAGGGGGACAGATACGCAGTATTTT.

The CDR3 loop reads CASSGTGAGNTIYF. DNA of the CDR3: TGTGCCAGCTCCGGGACAGGGGCTGGAAACACCATATATTTT. The rearrangement links TRBV9 to TRBJ1-3; 10 bases fit TRBD1. From germline, CDR1 is SGDLS and CDR2 YYNGEE. V gave up 7 bases and J gave up 2 bases; unmatched junction bases: 3. This CDR3 is built from 14 residues.

This chain joins TRBV30 and TRBJ2-6; no firm D call. V lost 3 bases and J 2 bases, leaving 5 bases between the germline ends. CDR1 is GTSNPN, CDR2 SVGIG, per germline (reference sequence). The CDR3 loop spans 13 amino acids. The CDR3 DNA reads TGTGCCTGGAGCGCGACTGGGGCCAACGTCCTGACTTTC. It is translated as CAWSATGANVLTF.

This clone was seen more than once but under ten times. The chain is built from TRBV5-1 and TRBJ2-5; 11 nucleotides align to TRBD2. The CDR3 covers 15 residues. V trimming: 5 bases; J trimming: 4 bases; junction bases outside the gene matches: 7. Germline V gene data show CDR1 as SGHRS and CDR2 as YFSETQ. The CDR3 nucleotides read TGCGCCAGCAGGCCGACTAGCGGGGAGATAGAGACCCAGTACTTC. As protein: CASRPTSGEIETQYF.

This rearrangement joins TRBV7-9 to TRBJ2-1; tentatively, D is TRBD1 (6 bases). The V end was cut by 0 bases, the J end by 6 bases, with 24 bases between. CDR1 and CDR2 from the germline V gene are SEHNR and FQNEAQ (reference sequence). This CDR3 has 19 amino acids. DNA of the CDR3: TGTGCCAGCAGCTTAGCCAGTCCCGCAACAGGGCTTCTCAGCAATGAGCAGTTCTTC. It translates to CASSLASPATGLLSNEQFF.

This clone appeared a few times. The chain is built from TRBV7-6 and TRBJ2-5; TRBD1 matches at 10 bases. Germline CDR1 reads SGHVS; CDR2 reads FNYEAQ. CDR3 length: 17 amino acids. The V gene end was trimmed by 5 bases and the J gene end by 5 bases; junction bases not matched to a gene: 14. Here the CDR3 reads CASSKPQSDRGRETQYF. The CDR3 nucleotides read TGTGCCAGCAGCAAACCACAGAGTGACAGGGGGCGGGAGACCCAGTACTTC.

The rearrangement links TRBV5-6 to TRBJ1-6; D uncertain. The CDR3 spans 14 residues. Germline CDR1 SGHDT, CDR2 YYEEEE. V was trimmed by 2 bases and J by 7 bases, leaving 10 bases between them. The CDR3 protein is CASSFFFGNSPLHF. In nucleotides, the CDR3 is TGTGCCAGCAGCTTCTTCTTTGGCAATTCACCCCTCCACTTT.

V and J are TRBV11-2 and TRBJ2-1; D is unresolved. The germline V gene has CDR1 SGHAT and CDR2 FQNNGV. Trimming left V 5 bases short and J 8 bases short, with 10 bases between. CDR3 length: 12 residues. The DNA of the CDR3 is TGTGCCAGCAGCCTCGGTCCTTATGAGCAGTTCTTC. Residues: CASSLGPYEQFF.

The CDR3 DNA reads as TGTGCCAGTAGTATAGAGGCTACAGATGTATCCCTCCACTTT. Translating it yields CASSIEATDVSLHF. V gene TRBV19 combines with J gene TRBJ1-6; D remains unclear. The germline CDR1 and CDR2 sequences are LNHDA and SQIVND (reference sequence). The CDR3 is 14 amino acids. V was shortened by 0 bases and J by 14 bases, with 14 bases between the two germline ends.

J is TRBJ2-7 and V is TRBV18; no clear D. Germline V gene sequence: CDR1 KGHSH, CDR2 LQKENI. Trimming took 6 bases from V and 4 from J, leaving 13 bases between them. The CDR3 runs 13 residues. CDR3 protein: CASSPSVEYEQYF. DNA of the CDR3: TGTGCCAGCTCCCCAAGCGTAGAATACGAGCAGTACTTC. Variable domain in full (rest from reference TRBV18 and TRBJ2-7): NAGVMQNPRHLVRRRGQEARLRCSPMKGHSHVYWYRQLPEEGLKFMVYLQKENIIDESGMPKERFSAEFPKEGPSILRIQQVVRGDSAAYFCASSPSVEYEQYFGPGTRLTVT.

This clone was counted a single time. V and J are TRBV27 and TRBJ2-7; 8 bases match TRBD1. Per the germline V gene, CDR1 is MNHEY and CDR2 is SMNVEV (reference sequence). Trimming at V came to 4 bases and at J to 5 bases, leaving 1 base not matched to a gene. CDR3 length: 12 residues. The CDR3 here is CASSSDRDEQYF. The CDR3 nucleotides read TGTGCCAGCAGTTCGGACAGGGACGAGCAGTACTTC.

V gene TRBV18 combines with J gene TRBJ1-1, with D hard to call. Germline V CDR1 and CDR2: KGHSH, LQKENI. The CDR3 covers 15 residues. V was cut by 5 bases and J by 0 bases, with 13 bases left in between. The CDR3 here is CASSSPEVMNTEAFF. The DNA for the CDR3 is TGTGCCAGCTCAAGTCCGGAGGTCATGAACACTGAAGCTTTCTTT.

This clone was detected only once. The chain uses TRBV10-3 and TRBJ2-3; TRBD2 aligns across 8 bases. Germline V gives CDR1 ENHRY, CDR2 SYGVKD. This CDR3 has 15 amino acids. With V trimmed by 10 bases and J by 0 bases, 9 bases remained unmatched. CDR3 sequence (DNA): TGTGCCACCTTACCGGGGGGGGGAAGCACAGATACGCAGTATTTT. Protein product: CATLPGGGSTDTQYF.

V is TRBV28 and J is TRBJ1-1; D remains ambiguous. The CDR3 consists of 12 residues. With 7 bases removed from V and 5 bases from J, the gap between germline ends came to 11 bases. From germline, CDR1 is MDHEN and CDR2 SYDVKM. The CDR3 DNA follows: TGTGCCAGCAATCTTCACGGGACTGAAGCTTTCTTT. It translates to CASNLHGTEAFF.

Points on this clone: The same CDR3 can be traced to other DNA sequences in this sample. The CDR3 loop is CASSPGGSLNTEAFF. The DNA for the CDR3 is TGTGCCAGCTCACCAGGGGGCAGCTTGAACACTGAAGCTTTCTTT. This chain connects TRBV18 to TRBJ1-1; tentatively, D is TRBD1 (6 bases). CDR1 KGHSH and CDR2 LQKENI come from the germline V gene. Trimming took 2 bases from V and 0 from J, leaving 10 bases between them. This CDR3 region has 15 residues. The variable domain in full, with the rest retrieved from reference TRBV18 and TRBJ1-1, is NAGVMQNPRHLVRRRGQEARLRCSPMKGHSHVYWYRQLPEEGLKFMVYLQKENIIDESGMPKERFSAEFPKEGPSILRIQQVVRGDSAAYFCASSPGGSLNTEAFFGQGTRLTVV.

The rearrangement links TRBV13 to TRBJ2-7, with D tentatively TRBD2 (6 bases). Trimming took off 5 bases at V and 3 bases at J, with 11 bases between the two ends. Germline CDR1 PRHDT, CDR2 FYEKMQ (reference sequence). CDR3 length: 13 residues. The CDR3 DNA reads TGTGCCAGCAGCCGCGGCGGGGACTACGAGCAGTACTTC. It yields the protein CASSRGGDYEQYF.

V and J are TRBV11-1 and TRBJ2-5, with a possible D match to TRBD2 (5 bases). The end of the DNA fits TRBJ2-7 better, so the J call may be wrong. CDR1 is SGHAT and CDR2 is FQDESV in the germline V gene (reference sequence). The CDR3 is 13 residues long. In DNA form, the CDR3 reads TGTGCCAGCAGCCTTACTAGTTCCTACGAGCAGTACTTC. Residues: CASSLTSSYEQYF.

The chain has TRBV6-4 and TRBJ2-5; the D gene is possibly TRBD1 (6 bases). Trimming left V 5 bases short and J 4 bases short, with 11 bases between. The CDR3 runs 13 residues. Germline-derived CDR1 and CDR2 are MRHNA and SNTAGT. The CDR3 DNA reads TGTGCCAGCAGTCGAGAACAGGGAGAGACCCAGTACTTC. It is translated as CASSREQGETQYF.

The chain uses TRBV6-1 and TRBJ1-6; D gene unclear. The CDR3 extends over 14 amino acids. Per germline, CDR1 MNHNS and CDR2 SASEGT. The V end was cut by 0 bases, the J end by 7 bases, with 7 bases between. The CDR3, as DNA: TGTGCCAGCAGTGAAGCCCAACGGAATTCACCCCTCCACTTT. Protein: CASSEAQRNSPLHF.

The chain carries TRBV25-1 and TRBJ2-5, with 7 bases aligning to TRBD1. The V gene's germline CDR1 is MGHDK and CDR2 SYGVNS. V shed 2 bases and J 2 bases; nucleotides not matched to a gene: 2. This CDR3 is built from 14 residues. Here the CDR3 reads CASSEGTAQETQYF. As DNA, the CDR3 is TGTGCCAGCAGTGAAGGGACAGCACAAGAGACCCAGTACTTC.